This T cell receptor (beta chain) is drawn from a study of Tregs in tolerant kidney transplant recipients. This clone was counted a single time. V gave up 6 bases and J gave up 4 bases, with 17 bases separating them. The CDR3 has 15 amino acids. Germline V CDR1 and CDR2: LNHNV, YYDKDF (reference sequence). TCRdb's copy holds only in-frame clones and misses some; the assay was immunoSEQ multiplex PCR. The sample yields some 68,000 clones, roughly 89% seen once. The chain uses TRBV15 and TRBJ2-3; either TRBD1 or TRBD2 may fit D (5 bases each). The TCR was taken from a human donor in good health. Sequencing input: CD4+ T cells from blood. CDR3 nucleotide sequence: TGTGCCACCAGAATCCGGCCGAGGGGCGCAGATACGCAGTATTTT. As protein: CATRIRPRGADTQYF. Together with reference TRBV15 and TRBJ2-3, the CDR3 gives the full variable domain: DAMVIQNPRYQVTQFGKPVTLSCSQTLNHNVMYWYQQKSSQAPKLLFHYYDKDFNNEADTPDNFQSRRPNTSFCFLDIRSPGLGDTAMYLCATRIRPRGADTQYFGPGTRLTVL.